These 7 T cell receptor beta chains were all obtained from the same sample, sequenced in a study of CD8 T cells in acute hepatitis C reinfection. Regarding time point: naive CD8 control sorted from an acute-time-point sample. Some clones are missing from TCRdb's copy, which holds only in-frame ones; the method was immunoSEQ multiplex PCR. Of about 38,000 clones listed, approximately 90% are singletons. The source material was naive CD8+ T cells from PBMCs. All receptors derive from a man aged 30 to 45 with chronic hepatitis C.

This clone turned up a few times. The DNA for the CDR3 is TGTGCCAGCAGTGAACCCGGGACTAAAACTGAAGCTTTCTTT. Its protein is CASSEPGTKTEAFF. This chain uses TRBV27 with TRBJ1-1; the D gene is possibly TRBD1 (5 bases). The germline gives CDR1 MNHEY, CDR2 SMNVEV (reference sequence). The CDR3 consists of 14 residues. V was clipped by 5 bases and J by 5 bases, with 15 bases between them.

The rearrangement links TRBV6-5 to TRBJ1-1; D is unresolved. V lost 7 bases and J lost 1, with 4 bases in between. The CDR3 loop spans 11 amino acids. CDR1 is MNHEY, CDR2 SVGAGI, per germline. CDR3 nucleotides: TGTGCCAGCACTGGGAACACTGAAGCTTTCTTT. This codes for CASTGNTEAFF.

The rearrangement joins TRBV10-3 to TRBJ1-2, with a possible D match to TRBD1 (5 bases). This CDR3 region has 18 residues. The V gene's germline CDR1 is ENHRY and CDR2 SYGVKD. Trimming left V 4 bases short and J 7 bases short, with 28 bases between. CDR3 nucleotide sequence: TGTGCCATCAGTGGACGGGGGATAGAGCCCCCCGGAGCCTCTGGCTACACCTTC. This encodes CAISGRGIEPPGASGYTF.

CDR3 bases: TGCAGCGTAAGGGGGGACGCGGAGACCCAGTACTTC. Its translation is CSVRGDAETQYF. The chain carries TRBV29-1 and TRBJ2-5; D could derive from TRBD1 or TRBD2 (6 bases each). This CDR3 comprises 12 residues. Germline values: CDR1 SQVTM, CDR2 ANQGSEA. The V and J ends lost 6 bases and 5 bases respectively, with 13 bases between them.

As concerns this clone: The DNA is left out, because the CDR3 cannot be placed on it with certainty; the CDR3 is given as TCRdb lists it. This chain uses TRBV27 with TRBJ1-5. The length of the CDR3 is 12 amino acids, counting both ends. CDR1 and CDR2 (germline): MNHEY, SMNVEV (reference sequence). The CDR3: CASTSGNQPQHF.

This clone occurred once. Other DNA sequences in the sample encode the same CDR3. The CDR3 nucleotides read TGTGCCAGCAGGCCCGGTTTTGGGGGAGGGAGATTGGAGACCCAGTACTTC. It codes for CASRPGFGGGRLETQYF. This chain links TRBV5-6 with TRBJ2-5; 7 bases fit TRBD2. V gave up 5 bases and J gave up 5 bases; unmatched junction bases: 18. CDR3 length equals 17 residues. Germline V gives CDR1 SGHDT, CDR2 YYEEEE.

The chain couples TRBV6-5 to TRBJ1-2, with a possible D match to TRBD1 (6 bases). Germline V gene lookup returns CDR1 MNHEY and CDR2 SVGAGI. This CDR3 spans 15 amino acids. V gave up 6 bases and J gave up 8 bases, with 22 bases separating them. This chain's CDR3 is CASRGQTGGPLGYTF. In nucleotides, the CDR3 is TGTGCCAGCAGAGGCCAGACCGGGGGCCCTTTGGGCTACACCTTC.